This T cell receptor beta chain was found in a study of cytomegalovirus exposure and HLA in healthy donors. Study-wide results and limits: Certain sequence variants were highly shared and formed a cluster, and this cluster was likely a sequencing artifact. Most TCR beta V segments were productive about 90% or about 30% of the time in an earlier analysis. The classifier was said to identify cytomegalovirus status with high specificity and sensitivity. Common viral pathogens seemed to be connected with several of the most significant clusters, according to a later analysis.

60 Vbeta and 13 Jbeta primers were used in PCR. Using immunoSEQ multiplex PCR, the repertoire was profiled, and TCRdb retains in-frame clones only, with some absent. The sample has about 170,000 clones, roughly 70% seen once. Germline V CDR1 and CDR2: DFQATT, SNEGSKA (reference sequence). The CDR3 is 11 amino acids. This clone has a single count. Its antigen is currently unknown. Germline and junction disagree at one end, which may indicate a read error. This TCR came from a woman younger than 35 in good health and CMV-seropositive. This sequence joins TRBV20-1 and TRBJ2-7; 9 nucleotides match TRBD1. The sequenced material came from PBMCs. The CDR3 region has the DNA TGCAGTGCTAGAGATCGCGGGACAGGGTTATTC. It translates to CSARDRGTGLF.